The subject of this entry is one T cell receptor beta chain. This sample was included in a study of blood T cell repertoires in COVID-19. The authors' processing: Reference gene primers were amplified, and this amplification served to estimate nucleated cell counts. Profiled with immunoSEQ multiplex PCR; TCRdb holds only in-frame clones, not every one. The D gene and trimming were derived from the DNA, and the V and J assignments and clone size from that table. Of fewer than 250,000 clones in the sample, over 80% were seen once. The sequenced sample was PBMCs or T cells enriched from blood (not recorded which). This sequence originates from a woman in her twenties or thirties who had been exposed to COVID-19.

CDR3 in amino acids: CASSWGLAGGGDTQYF. The CDR3 region has the DNA TGTGCCAGCAGCTGGGGACTAGCGGGAGGCGGAGATACGCAGTATTTT. V usage is TRBV5-6 and J usage is TRBJ2-3; 15 bases are a match to TRBD2. V gave up 3 bases and J gave up 5 bases; unmatched junction bases: 4. The germline CDR1 and CDR2 sequences are SGHDT and YYEEEE. This CDR3 has 16 amino acids.